This T cell receptor (beta chain) stems from a study of response to subunit inactivated influenza vaccine. From the RT-PCR reads, TCRdb called clonotypes with MiXCR, one entry per CDR3 protein. The data contain 650,000 to 800,000 distinct CDR3 sequences, around 14% of them seen just once; the ten biggest clones take up approximately 6.5%. Overall study findings and caveats: The authors put forward the suggestion that each seasonal influenza vaccination may bring in only a limited number of new T cells.

The junction had 10 bases not matched to a gene; V was cut back by 2 bases and J by 6 bases. The CDR3 runs 18 residues. Germline V gives CDR1 MGHRA, CDR2 YSYEKL. As regards this clonotype: The antigen remains unidentified.

The rearrangement links TRBV4-1 to TRBJ2-2; 12 positions match TRBD2. Sequenced material: PBMCs from blood, taken approximately 15 days before vaccination. This receptor was obtained from a middle-aged man who received an inactivated influenza vaccine. The CDR3 spells CASSQTITLAGGPGELFF. The CDR3 coding sequence is TGCGCCAGCAGCCAAACCATTACTCTAGCGGGGGGGCCCGGGGAGCTGTTTTTT.